A selection of T cell receptor beta chains follows, all from one sample in a study of blood T cell repertoires in COVID-19. The protocol was immunoSEQ multiplex PCR, while the TCRdb copy is restricted to in-frame clones and leaves out a portion. The table records around 260,000 clones, 87% of them present only once. Material for sequencing was peripheral blood. The receptors originated from a woman in her forties or fifties with acute or convalescent COVID-19. Each CDR3 is given with its conserved first and last residue. The D gene is left open where the match is weak. Clone size appears in some rows only: once, few, many, or a class for an expanded clone.

D gene: -
J gene: TRBJ2-7
clone size: -
V gene: TRBV7-8
CDR3 DNA: TGTGCCAGCAGCTTAGAACTTAGCTCCTACGAGCAGTACTTC
CDR3 protein: CASSLELSSYEQYF

D gene: TRBD1
J gene: TRBJ2-7
clone size: -
V gene: TRBV5-1
CDR3 DNA: TGCGCCAGCAGCTTGGCGGGACAGCAGGCCTACGAGCAGTACTTC
CDR3 protein: CASSLAGQQAYEQYF

D gene: TRBD1
J gene: TRBJ2-7
clone size: -
V gene: TRBV4-2
CDR3 DNA: TGTGCCAGCAGCCAAGACCCTTTAGACAGGGGGATAGGCTACGAGCAGTACTTC
CDR3 protein: CASSQDPLDRGIGYEQYF

D gene: TRBD2
J gene: TRBJ2-2
clone size: -
V gene: TRBV28
CDR3 DNA: TGTGCCAGCAGTGCCAATCGCGGGACTAGGGAGCTGTTTTTT
CDR3 protein: CASSANRGTRELFF

D gene: TRBD1
J gene: TRBJ1-1
clone size: -
V gene: TRBV6-2/TRBV6-3
CDR3 DNA: TGTGCCAGCAGTTACTCTAGAGGGGGCTTGAACACTGAAGCTTTCTTT
CDR3 protein: CASSYSRGGLNTEAFF

D gene: -
J gene: TRBJ2-1
clone size: -
V gene: TRBV29-1
CDR3 DNA: TGCAGCGTTGAAGACAACGCGGATAGTCGCTACAATGAGCAGTTCTTC
CDR3 protein: CSVEDNADSRYNEQFF

D gene: -
J gene: TRBJ1-5
clone size: -
V gene: TRBV28
CDR3 DNA: TGTGCCAGCAGTTTATGGGGCCCGGATAGCAATCAGCCCCAGCATTTT
CDR3 protein: CASSLWGPDSNQPQHF

D gene: -
J gene: TRBJ1-5
clone size: few
V gene: TRBV10-3
CDR3 DNA: TGTGCCATCAGTGAGTCGCAATACACAGGGATGGATCAGCCCCAGCATTTT
CDR3 protein: CAISESQYTGMDQPQHF

D gene: -
J gene: TRBJ1-1
clone size: -
V gene: TRBV28
CDR3 DNA: TGTGCCAGCAGTTTTGGGCAGTTGAACACTGAAGCTTTCTTT
CDR3 protein: CASSFGQLNTEAFF

D gene: -
J gene: TRBJ2-7
clone size: -
V gene: TRBV6-6
CDR3 DNA: TGTGCCAGCAGCAACCGGGACTTCTCCTACGAGCAGTACTTC
CDR3 protein: CASSNRDFSYEQYF

D gene: TRBD1
J gene: TRBJ1-1
clone size: -
V gene: TRBV18
CDR3 DNA: TGTGCCAGCTCACCGGGGACAGCTATGAACACTGAAGCTTTCTTT
CDR3 protein: CASSPGTAMNTEAFF

D gene: -
J gene: TRBJ2-3
clone size: -
V gene: TRBV3-1/TRBV3-2
CDR3 DNA: TGTGCCAGCAGCCATCAGGGTATCATCACAGATACGCAGTATTTT
CDR3 protein: CASSHQGIITDTQYF

D gene: TRBD2
J gene: TRBJ2-1
clone size: -
V gene: TRBV6-5
CDR3 DNA: TGTGCCAGCCTGCGGGGAGGGACTGGCTACAATGAGCAGTTCTTC
CDR3 protein: CASLRGGTGYNEQFF

D gene: -
J gene: TRBJ1-1
clone size: -
V gene: TRBV28
CDR3 DNA: TGTGCCAGCAGTATACCGGGGAGAGCTGAAGCTTTCTTT
CDR3 protein: CASSIPGRAEAFF

D gene: -
J gene: TRBJ1-6
clone size: few
V gene: TRBV6-5
CDR3 DNA: TGTGCCAGCAGTTACTCGGGCAGCCCTTTCGATTCACCCCTCCACTTT
CDR3 protein: CASSYSGSPFDSPLHF

D gene: TRBD2
J gene: TRBJ2-5
clone size: -
V gene: TRBV24-1
CDR3 DNA: TGTGCCACCAGTGACACCGGGACTAGCGGATTCCAAGAGACCCAGTACTTC
CDR3 protein: CATSDTGTSGFQETQYF